A single T cell receptor (beta chain) is shown here with its context. Germline CDR1 reads SGHTA; CDR2 reads FQGNSA. V lost 6 bases to trimming and J lost 0 bases, with 12 bases between them. This CDR3 has 15 residues. This sample was taken from a study of blood T cell repertoires in COVID-19. Background on the study: The United States, Italy and Spain supplied acute and convalescent COVID-19 samples. From T cells, B-cell-depleted T cells, or PBMCs came the material, which was cDNA or gDNA.

Only in-frame clones appear in the TCRdb table, and some are missing; sequencing was by immunoSEQ multiplex PCR. The sample consists of under 25,000 clones, about 90% of them appearing once. V gene TRBV7-2 combines with J gene TRBJ2-1, with D hard to call. The sequenced sample consisted of peripheral blood. The receptor was isolated from a man in his 70s in a cohort sampled during active COVID-19. The CDR3 DNA follows: TGTGCCAGCAGTCACGACAAGAGCTCCTACAATGAGCAGTTCTTC. Translated: CASSHDKSSYNEQFF.